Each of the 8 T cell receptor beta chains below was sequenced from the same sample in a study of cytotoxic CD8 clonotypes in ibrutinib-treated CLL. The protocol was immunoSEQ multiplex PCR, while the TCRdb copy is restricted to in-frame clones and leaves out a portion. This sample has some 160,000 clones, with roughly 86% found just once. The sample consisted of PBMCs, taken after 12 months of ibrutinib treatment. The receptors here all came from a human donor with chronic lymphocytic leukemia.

The CDR3 sequence: CASSDGGQETQYF. CDR3 nucleotide sequence: TGTGCCAGCAGTGATGGGGGCCAAGAGACCCAGTACTTC. The rearrangement links TRBV25-1 to TRBJ2-5; either TRBD1 or TRBD2 may supply D (5 bases each). Between the trimmed V and J ends, which lost 3 bases and 1 base, there was a span of 6 bases. The CDR3 is 13 amino acids. Germline V gives CDR1 MGHDK, CDR2 SYGVNS.

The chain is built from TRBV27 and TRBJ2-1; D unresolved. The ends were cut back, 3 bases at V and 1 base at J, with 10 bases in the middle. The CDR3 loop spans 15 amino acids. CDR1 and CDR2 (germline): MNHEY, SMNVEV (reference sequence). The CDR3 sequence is CASSFGSPSYNEQFF. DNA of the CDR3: TGTGCCAGCAGTTTCGGCAGTCCGTCCTACAATGAGCAGTTCTTC.

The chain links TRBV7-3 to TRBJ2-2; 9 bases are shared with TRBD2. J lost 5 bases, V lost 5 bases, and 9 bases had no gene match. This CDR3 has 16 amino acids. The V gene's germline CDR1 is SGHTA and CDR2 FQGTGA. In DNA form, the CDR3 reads TGTGCCAGCAGCCTCACCGGGACTAGCAAAACCGGGGAGCTGTTTTTT. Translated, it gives CASSLTGTSKTGELFF.

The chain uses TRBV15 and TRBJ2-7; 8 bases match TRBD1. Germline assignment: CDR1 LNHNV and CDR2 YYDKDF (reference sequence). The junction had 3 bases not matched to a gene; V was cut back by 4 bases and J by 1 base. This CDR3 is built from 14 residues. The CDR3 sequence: CATSTRQGSYEQYF. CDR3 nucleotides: TGTGCCACCAGCACGAGACAGGGGTCCTACGAGCAGTACTTC.

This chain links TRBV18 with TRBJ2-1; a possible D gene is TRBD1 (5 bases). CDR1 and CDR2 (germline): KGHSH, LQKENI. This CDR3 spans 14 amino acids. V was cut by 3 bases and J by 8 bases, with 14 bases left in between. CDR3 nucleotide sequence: TGTGCCAGCTCACCCGAAGGGGCGCGTCATGAGCAGTTCTTC. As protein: CASSPEGARHEQFF.

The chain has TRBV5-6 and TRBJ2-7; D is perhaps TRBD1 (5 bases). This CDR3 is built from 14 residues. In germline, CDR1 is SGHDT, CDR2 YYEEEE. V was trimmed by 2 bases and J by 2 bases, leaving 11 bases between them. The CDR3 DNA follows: TGTGCCAGCAGCTTCGGGCTAGGGGCCTACGAGCAGTACTTC. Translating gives CASSFGLGAYEQYF.

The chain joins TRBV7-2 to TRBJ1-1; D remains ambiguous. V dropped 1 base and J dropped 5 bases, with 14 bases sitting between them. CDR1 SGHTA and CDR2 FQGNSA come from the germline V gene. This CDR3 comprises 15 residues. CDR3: CASSLGPSGGTEAFF. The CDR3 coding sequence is TGTGCCAGCAGCTTAGGCCCGTCAGGCGGGACTGAAGCTTTCTTT.

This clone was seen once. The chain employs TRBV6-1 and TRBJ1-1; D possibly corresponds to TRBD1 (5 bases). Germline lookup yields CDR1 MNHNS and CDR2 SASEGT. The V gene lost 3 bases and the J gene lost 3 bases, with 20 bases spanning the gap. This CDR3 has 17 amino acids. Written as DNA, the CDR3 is TGTGCCAGCAGTGAGGGGGTTCCAGGGTCGAGGTACACTGAAGCTTTCTTT. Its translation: CASSEGVPGSRYTEAFF.